Shown below are 6 T cell receptor beta chains from a single sample sequenced in a study of cytomegalovirus exposure and HLA in healthy donors. Vbeta (60) and Jbeta (13) primers were used in the PCR. Only in-frame clones appear in the TCRdb table, and some are missing; sequencing was by immunoSEQ multiplex PCR. The data show about 180,000 clones, about four fifths seen once. Sequencing input: PBMCs. These receptors were taken from a man between 35 and 55 years old in good health and CMV-seronegative.

DNA for the CDR3: TGCGCCAGCAGCCAAGTGCGGGGTACGTCGCCCCTCCACTTT. This encodes CASSQVRGTSPLHF. The chain combines TRBV4-3 with TRBJ1-6; D is undetermined. The CDR3 has 14 residues. Germline loops: CDR1 LGHNA, CDR2 YSLEER. The ends were cut back, 1 base at V and 13 bases at J, with 14 bases in the middle.

This clone came up once. The rearrangement joins TRBV30 to TRBJ1-1; tentative D call: TRBD1 (5 bases). Germline lookup yields CDR1 GTSNPN and CDR2 SVGIG (reference sequence). The CDR3 loop spans 12 amino acids. Trimming removed 4 bases from V and 5 bases from J, with 11 bases in between. The CDR3 DNA follows: TGTGCCTGGAATAGCGGGGCAACTGAAGCTTTCTTT. Translating gives CAWNSGATEAFF.

V usage is TRBV9 and J usage is TRBJ1-1; 10 bases line up with TRBD1. The CDR3 has 15 residues. The V gene end was trimmed by 4 bases and the J gene end by 3 bases; junction bases not matched to a gene: 6. Germline CDR1 SGDLS, CDR2 YYNGEE. CDR3 protein: CASSPEDRGDTEAFF. In DNA form, the CDR3 reads TGTGCCAGCAGCCCTGAGGACAGGGGGGACACTGAAGCTTTCTTT.

The genes are TRBV21-1 and TRBJ1-6; TRBD1 reflects the table's D call only, with no check against the DNA. TRBV21-1 is tagged as a pseudogene. This CDR3 comprises 14 residues. This CDR3 is CASSEVAGHSPLHF. The CDR3 nucleotides read TGTGCCAGCAGCGAGGTAGCAGGGCATTCACCCCTCCACTTT.

The V call is TRBV30, the J call TRBJ1-5; weak D call: TRBD1 (5 bases). Trimming took 3 bases from V and 4 from J, leaving 10 bases between them. The CDR3 has 13 residues. The germline V gene has CDR1 GTSNPN and CDR2 SVGIG (reference sequence). The CDR3 DNA reads TGTGCCTGGAGGGACAACCAGAATCAGCCCCAGCATTTT. Encoded protein: CAWRDNQNQPQHF. The full variable domain, with the rest looked up from reference TRBV30 and TRBJ1-5, is SQTIHQWPATLVQPVGSPLSLECTVEGTSNPNLYWYRQAAGRGLQLLFYSVGIGQISSEVPQNLSASRPQDRQFILSSKKLLLSDSGFYLCAWRDNQNQPQHFGDGTRLSIL.

This clone was detected only once. This chain links TRBV27 with TRBJ2-3, with TRBD2 matching 15 bases. This CDR3 comprises 16 residues. With 7 bases clipped from V and 7 bases from J, the junction kept 9 bases outside the gene matches. CDR1 is MNHEY, CDR2 SMNVEV, per germline (reference sequence). The CDR3 sequence: CASTLRTSGRAYTQYF. The CDR3 DNA follows: TGTGCCAGCACTCTACGGACTAGCGGGAGGGCCTATACGCAGTATTTT.